The following is a T cell receptor (beta chain) sequence with its context. The data stem from a study of control samples from healthy donors and cancer patients. Clones were sequenced by immunoSEQ multiplex PCR, and TCRdb holds only the in-frame ones, with some missing. The sample table sets out approximately 190,000 clones. The V end was cut by 4 bases, the J end by 4 bases, with 20 bases between. CDR3 length: 16 residues. Per the germline V gene, CDR1 is SGHNT and CDR2 is YYREEE (reference sequence). The V and J genes are TRBV5-4 and TRBJ2-5, with a tentative D call TRBD1 (7 bases). This clonotype was obtained from a woman in her twenties or thirties in good health. Sequencing was done on a sample of blood. The CDR3 bases are TGTGCCAGCAGCAGACAGACAGGGACTTTTGGAGAGACCCAGTACTTC. This encodes CASSRQTGTFGETQYF.